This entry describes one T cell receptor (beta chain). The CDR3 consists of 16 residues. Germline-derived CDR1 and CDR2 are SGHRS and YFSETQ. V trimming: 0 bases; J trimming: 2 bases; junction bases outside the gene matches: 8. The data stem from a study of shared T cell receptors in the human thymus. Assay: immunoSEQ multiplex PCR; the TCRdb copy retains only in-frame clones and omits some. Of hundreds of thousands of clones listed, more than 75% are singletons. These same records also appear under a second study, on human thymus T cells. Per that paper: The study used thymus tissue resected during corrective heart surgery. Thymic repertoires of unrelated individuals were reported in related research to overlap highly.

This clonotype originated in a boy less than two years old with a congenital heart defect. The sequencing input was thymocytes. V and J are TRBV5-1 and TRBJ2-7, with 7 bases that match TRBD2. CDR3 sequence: CASSLGREPSPYEQYF. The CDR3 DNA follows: TGCGCCAGCAGCTTGGGGCGGGAGCCGTCTCCCTACGAGCAGTACTTC.